The rows below give T cell receptor beta chains drawn from one sample of a study of memory CD4+ T cells and cytomegalovirus serostatus. Assay: immunoSEQ multiplex PCR; the TCRdb copy retains only in-frame clones and omits some. The data hold 50,000 or so clones, with about 83% observed a single time. Sample: memory CD4+ T cells from blood. These receptor sequences come from an adult in good health and CMV-seropositive. Each CDR3 is given with its conserved first and last residue. Each record gives: clone size, V gene, D gene, J gene, CDR3 protein. A D gene is named only where the DNA matches it firmly. Expanded clones get a size class; other rows say once, few or many, or leave the size out.

.	TRBV6-5	.	TRBJ2-5	CASSYARHAQETQYF
.	TRBV18	TRBD2	TRBJ2-5	CASSRLLAGGEETQYF
.	TRBV21-1	.	TRBJ1-2	CASILPPTEGGYTF
.	TRBV5-1	.	TRBJ1-1	CASSLVVSTNTEAFF
.	TRBV15	.	TRBJ1-3	CATSRGGSSGNTIYF
once	TRBV5-4	.	TRBJ1-1	CASSTPALRGGAIEAFF
.	TRBV5-4	.	TRBJ1-3	CASSSAGGGTSTIYF
.	TRBV6-5	.	TRBJ2-2	CASSYSRQANTGELFF
.	TRBV27	.	TRBJ2-2	CASSLTRGESGELFF
.	TRBV10-3	.	TRBJ2-7	CAITGERGYEQYF
.	TRBV7-2	.	TRBJ1-6	CASSLGNPHSPLHF
.	TRBV5-4	TRBD2	TRBJ2-3	CASSLNQAGVTDTQYF
.	TRBV21-1	.	TRBJ1-6	CASSDRDNSPLHF
.	TRBV7-2	TRBD2	TRBJ2-5	CASSQGTSGRGETQYF
.	TRBV29-1	TRBD1	TRBJ1-1	CSVGTGSRRLGLGAFF
.	TRBV1	.	TRBJ2-7	CTSSHNTVTSGSLSYEQYF
.	TRBV5-8	TRBD1	TRBJ1-4	CASSREDRSNEKLFF
.	TRBV7-9	TRBD1	TRBJ2-3	CASSLGSGGADTQYF
.	TRBV19	TRBD1	TRBJ1-3	CATGQGARGNTIYF
.	TRBV6-6	TRBD1	TRBJ1-2	CASSLDRVGGYTF
.	TRBV19	.	TRBJ1-4	CASSSPRSLGEKLFF
once	TRBV9	.	TRBJ2-2	CASSVGGLGTYTGELFF
.	TRBV7-2	.	TRBJ2-7	CASGRVAYEQYF
.	TRBV5-1	TRBD1	TRBJ1-1	CASSLGQGAFSRPAFF
once	TRBV29-1	.	TRBJ2-1	CSAPPYPGYNEQFF
.	TRBV7-9	TRBD1	TRBJ1-1	CASSYGQGAAEAFF
.	TRBV7-2	.	TRBJ1-1	CASSLVGPLPVNTEAFF
.	TRBV7-9	.	TRBJ1-1	CASSLGEVREAFF
few	TRBV6-1	.	TRBJ1-5	CASVQGSGPGQPQHF
once	TRBV6-5	.	TRBJ1-2	CASSYGPYGYTF
once	TRBV28	TRBD1	TRBJ1-5	CASSISGTGARVQPQHF
.	TRBV21-1	.	TRBJ2-5	CASSKRTAPGETQYF
.	TRBV9	.	TRBJ2-1	CASSVDGRSYEQFF
.	TRBV12-1	.	TRBJ1-1	CASSGGEGTEAFF
.	TRBV5-8	TRBD1	TRBJ1-3	CASSTRDRRNTIYF
.	TRBV5-1	TRBD1	TRBJ1-3	CASSSQGATGNTIYF
.	TRBV19	TRBD1	TRBJ2-3	CASSIRDRGSTLEF
.	TRBV2	TRBD1	TRBJ2-2	CASSESRGRSKFGELFF
.	TRBV6-5	.	TRBJ2-7	CASSLSAYSYEQYF
.	TRBV28	.	TRBJ1-2	CASSFQGTNYGYTF
.	TRBV7-2	TRBD1	TRBJ2-7	CASSSTGTGGVTDEQYF
.	TRBV7-9	TRBD2	TRBJ2-7	CASSIGTSGRSSYEQYF
.	TRBV7-2	TRBD1	TRBJ1-5	CASSFRQGQQPQHF
once	TRBV28	.	TRBJ2-5	CASSVTLETQYF
.	TRBV6-5	.	TRBJ1-3	CASAQGLSGNTIYF
.	TRBV10-3	.	TRBJ2-7	CAISAGDEQYF
.	TRBV7-9	.	TRBJ2-1	CASSLRQYNEQFF
.	TRBV7-2	.	TRBJ1-2	CASSLPGQFYGYTF